Listed here are 17 T cell receptor beta chains from one sample, sequenced in a study of blood T cell repertoires in COVID-19. The table came from immunoSEQ multiplex PCR; TCRdb's copy has only in-frame clones and leaves some out. The data hold 45,000 to 70,000 clones, with about 90% observed a single time. Sequenced: peripheral blood. The receptors originated from a woman aged 55-69 years with active or convalescent COVID-19.

The chain links TRBV28 to TRBJ2-5; the D is unclear. This CDR3 contains 10 residues. The V gene lost 8 bases and the J gene lost 5 bases, with 6 bases spanning the gap. CDR1 and CDR2 (germline): MDHEN, SYDVKM. The CDR3 loop is CASEAETQYF. CDR3 in DNA: TGTGCCAGCGAGGCGGAGACCCAGTACTTC.

The CDR3 loop reads CASSPNYRGPYGYTF. Here the CDR3 DNA reads TGCGCCAGCAGCCCAAATTACAGGGGGCCCTATGGCTACACCTTC. The chain joins TRBV4-3 to TRBJ1-2, with 9 bases that match TRBD1. The germline gives CDR1 LGHNA, CDR2 YSLEER. V dropped 4 bases and J dropped 4; count of bases not matched to a gene: 7. This CDR3 spans 15 amino acids.

This chain connects TRBV5-1 to TRBJ2-2, with D perhaps TRBD1 (6 bases). The CDR3 totals 13 residues. The V gene lost 3 bases and the J gene lost 5 bases, with 8 bases spanning the gap. From germline, CDR1 is SGHRS and CDR2 YFSETQ. The CDR3 here is CASSSQGTGELFF. DNA of the CDR3: TGCGCCAGCAGCTCCCAGGGGACCGGGGAGCTGTTTTTT. Full variable domain (missing parts from reference TRBV5-1 and TRBJ2-2): KAGVTQTPRYLIKTRGQQVTLSCSPISGHRSVSWYQQTPGQGLQFLFEYFSETQRNKGNFPGRFSGRQFSNSRSEMNVSTLELGDSALYLCASSSQGTGELFFGEGSRLTVL.

The chain is built from TRBV28 and TRBJ1-2; 9 bases agree with TRBD1. Germline V gives CDR1 MDHEN, CDR2 SYDVKM. V shed 10 bases and J 4 bases; nucleotides not matched to a gene: 4. The CDR3 is 12 amino acids. The CDR3 DNA follows: TGTGCCACCGGGGACAGGGTCTATGGCTACACCTTC. It specifies CATGDRVYGYTF.

This clone came up once. This rearrangement joins TRBV28 to TRBJ1-6; perhaps TRBD1 as D (6 bases). Germline loops: CDR1 MDHEN, CDR2 SYDVKM. The CDR3 runs to 15 residues. Trimming stripped 2 bases from V and 18 bases from J, with 23 bases between. CDR3 DNA: TGTGCCAGCAGTTTACCCCAGCTACTACAGGGCCCGGCCCACTTT. This encodes CASSLPQLLQGPAHF.

J is TRBJ2-3 and V is TRBV28; 7 positions agree with TRBD2. Germline V lookup: CDR1 MDHEN, CDR2 SYDVKM. The CDR3 totals 16 residues. With 2 bases clipped from V and 3 bases from J, the junction kept 8 bases outside the gene matches. This CDR3 reads CASSLTSGTTTDTQYF. DNA of the CDR3: TGTGCCAGCAGTTTAACGTCCGGGACTACAACAGATACGCAGTATTTT.

The J gene is TRBJ2-7, the V gene TRBV6-5; 7 bases are shared with TRBD1. The CDR3 contains 15 residues. Germline V CDR1 and CDR2: MNHEY, SVGAGI. Unmatched junction bases numbered 12, after V lost 5 bases and J lost 5 bases. In DNA form, the CDR3 reads TGTGCCAGCAGTCTATCACCCGGACAGGCGCACGAGCAGTACTTC. Translation: CASSLSPGQAHEQYF.

This chain joins TRBV7-9 and TRBJ1-1; 7 bases are shared with TRBD1. CDR3 length: 14 residues. The trim removed 1 base at V and 4 bases at J, leaving 3 bases unmatched. CDR1 and CDR2 (germline): SEHNR, FQNEAQ (reference sequence). In DNA form, the CDR3 reads TGTGCCAGCAGCTTAGGACAGGGCTTCACTGAAGCTTTCTTT. Encoded protein: CASSLGQGFTEAFF.

The chain links TRBV2 to TRBJ2-1, with TRBD2 matching 7 bases. Germline V gene lookup returns CDR1 SNHLY and CDR2 FYNNEI. J gave up 7 bases and V 6 bases, and 12 bases lay outside the gene matches. The CDR3 has 15 residues. CDR3 nucleotides: TGTGCCAGCAGCACCCTCCGGGGGGTTAGGAATGAGCAGTTCTTC. It is translated as CASSTLRGVRNEQFF.

This clone is a singleton in its sample. The CDR3 DNA is TGCGCCAGCAGCCAAGAGGGAGGTGCGGGCGAGCAGTACTTC. Translating it yields CASSQEGGAGEQYF. The V call is TRBV4-1, the J call TRBJ2-7, with D possibly TRBD2 on 6 matching bases. In germline, CDR1 is MGHRA, CDR2 YSYEKL. The length of the CDR3 is 14 residues. Trimming took 0 bases from V and 6 from J, leaving 12 bases between them.

V gene TRBV2 combines with J gene TRBJ1-2; TRBD1 aligns across 8 bases. Germline V CDR1 and CDR2: SNHLY, FYNNEI. After removal of 4 bases from V and 4 bases from J, the junction contained 5 bases not matched to a gene. The CDR3 is made up of 14 amino acids. The CDR3 DNA is TGTGCCAGCAGTGCGGTTGGGACAGGCTATGGCTACACCTTC. Its protein is CASSAVGTGYGYTF.

The gene calls are TRBV5-1 and TRBJ2-1; 10 positions match TRBD2. This CDR3 comprises 16 residues. V lost 0 bases, J lost 7 bases, and 7 bases stayed unmatched. CDR1 SGHRS and CDR2 YFSETQ come from the germline V gene. The CDR3 region is CASSLGGTSAINEQFF. CDR3 DNA: TGCGCCAGCAGCTTGGGGGGGACTAGCGCGATAAATGAGCAGTTCTTC. Based on the CDR3 plus reference TRBV5-1 and TRBJ2-1, the full variable domain is KAGVTQTPRYLIKTRGQQVTLSCSPISGHRSVSWYQQTPGQGLQFLFEYFSETQRNKGNFPGRFSGRQFSNSRSEMNVSTLELGDSALYLCASSLGGTSAINEQFFGPGTRLTVL.

CDR3 amino acids: CASSPNSYEQYF. The CDR3 bases are TGTGCCAGCAGTCCCAACTCCTACGAGCAGTACTTC. The chain carries TRBV6-6 and TRBJ2-7; D unclear. In germline, CDR1 is MNHNY, CDR2 SVGAGI (reference sequence). The CDR3 has 12 amino acids. Deletions cut 5 bases from V and 0 bases from J, with 5 bases between.

V gene TRBV6-5 combines with J gene TRBJ1-5, with TRBD1 as a possible D gene (5 bases). Germline loops: CDR1 MNHEY, CDR2 SVGAGI. The CDR3 is 16 residues long. Between the trimmed V and J ends, which lost 0 bases and 6 bases, there was a span of 15 bases. CDR3: CASSYSSQGGVQPQHF. The CDR3 DNA follows: TGTGCCAGCAGTTACTCTAGCCAGGGTGGGGTTCAGCCCCAGCATTTT.

The V and J genes are TRBV18 and TRBJ1-1; no firm D call. CDR3 size: 15 residues. Germline-derived CDR1 and CDR2 are KGHSH and LQKENI. V dropped 6 bases and J dropped 0 bases, with 14 bases sitting between them. As DNA, the CDR3 is TGTGCCAGCTCCTGGTTTAGTGCTATGAACACTGAAGCTTTCTTT. Its translation is CASSWFSAMNTEAFF.

This sequence joins TRBV28 and TRBJ1-5; D unclear. CDR3 length: 16 amino acids. The V gene's germline CDR1 is MDHEN and CDR2 SYDVKM. Trimming removed 3 bases from V and 6 bases from J, with 18 bases in between. DNA for the CDR3: TGTGCCAGCAGTTTCGGAGTTGGCCCCGCTACTCAGCCCCAGCATTTT. It specifies CASSFGVGPATQPQHF.

The chain carries TRBV9 and TRBJ2-1; 9 bases line up with TRBD2. Germline-derived CDR1 and CDR2 are SGDLS and YYNGEE. V dropped 7 bases and J dropped 5; count of bases not matched to a gene: 7. This CDR3 comprises 14 residues. CDR3 nucleotide sequence: TGTGCCAGCGGGGCTAGCGGGGAAAACAATGAGCAGTTCTTC. It yields the protein CASGASGENNEQFF.